The 10 T cell receptor beta chains presented below share a single source sample, sequenced in a study of T cells in Graves' hyperthyroidism and ophthalmopathy. The TCR beta CDR3 regions underwent amplification using RNA transcripts as the source. RT-PCR in the first round (using the HTBI primer set) targeted the TCR CDR3. TCRdb reprocessed the multiplex PCR reads via MiXCR and lists one record per CDR3 protein. The table has some 270,000 distinct CDR3 sequences, roughly 15% seen once. The sequenced sample consisted of blood. These receptors were taken from a woman between 40 and 50 years old with Graves' hyperthyroidism.

The table lists this clonotype with many counts. This sequence joins TRBV15 and TRBJ2-7; 12 bases are shared with TRBD2. Unmatched junction bases numbered 6, after V lost 1 base and J lost 2 bases. Germline values: CDR1 LNHNV, CDR2 YYDKDF (reference sequence). The CDR3 extends over 17 amino acids. The CDR3 region is CATSRVSWTSGTYEQYF. CDR3 bases: TGTGCCACCAGCAGAGTCTCCTGGACTAGCGGGACCTACGAGCAGTACTTC.

This clonotype was counted only a few times. A read error may explain this, as a much larger clone is one base away. The rearrangement joins TRBV2 to TRBJ2-1; D not resolved. There are 15 residues in the CDR3. CDR1 and CDR2 from the germline V gene are SNHLY and FYNNEI. This CDR3 reads CAGSVYSQAYNEQFF. CDR3 nucleotide sequence: TGTGCCGGCAGTGTCTACAGCCAAGCCTACAATGAGCAGTTCTTC.

This clonotype was counted ten times or more. At one end, the junction sequence differs from germline, possibly due to a read error. The chain employs TRBV2 and TRBJ2-1; 9 positions agree with TRBD2. This CDR3 has 15 residues. Germline V gene data show CDR1 as SNHLY and CDR2 as FYNNEI. CDR3 sequence (DNA): TGTGCCAGCAGTCGGGGACTAGCTCCCGACAATGGGCAGTTCTTC. It yields the protein CASSRGLAPDNGQFF.

V usage is TRBV7-9 and J usage is TRBJ1-2; a weak D match, TRBD1 (6 bases). The CDR3 has 15 residues. CDR1 and CDR2 from the germline V gene are SEHNR and FQNEAQ (reference sequence). The V gene lost 4 bases and the J gene lost 3 bases, with 15 bases spanning the gap. The CDR3 loop is CASSSTGQDHYGYTF. DNA of the CDR3: TGTGCCAGCAGCTCGACGGGACAAGACCACTATGGCTACACCTTC.

This clonotype was counted many times. The CDR3 sequence is CASSFRGQRSSGYTF. CDR3 in DNA: TGTGCCAGCAGTTTTCGTGGTCAGCGTTCCAGTGGCTACACCTTC. The chain is built from TRBV12-3 or TRBV12-4 and TRBJ1-2; D ambiguous. V gave up 3 bases and J gave up 7 bases, with 18 bases separating them. The CDR3 covers 15 residues.

This clonotype occurred many times. The V and J genes are TRBV7-2 and TRBJ2-7; tentatively, D is TRBD2 (6 bases). V shed 2 bases and J shed 3 bases, with 17 bases lying between them. The CDR3 has 16 residues. Germline-derived CDR1 and CDR2 are SGHTA and FQGNSA. CDR3 nucleotide sequence: TGTGCCAGCAGCTTACCTTGGGGTAGCGGAAACTACGAGCAGTACTTC. Translating it yields CASSLPWGSGNYEQYF.

Turning to this clonotype: A read error may explain this, as a much larger clone is one base away. The V gene is TRBV19, the J gene TRBJ1-5, with D tentatively TRBD1 (5 bases). This CDR3 has 17 amino acids. V was trimmed by 3 bases and J by 0 bases, leaving 15 bases between them. Germline V gives CDR1 LNHDA, CDR2 SQIVND (reference sequence). DNA of the CDR3: TGTGCCAGTAGTATGGCATCGACAGTCTATAGCAATCAGCCCCAGCATTTT. It yields the protein CASSMASTVYSNQPQHF.

At least ten counts were recorded for this clonotype. The V call is TRBV3-1, the J call TRBJ1-6; D perhaps matches TRBD1 (5 bases). The V end lost 4 bases, the J end lost 9 bases, and 19 bases lay between the germline ends. The CDR3 consists of 16 residues. Germline V gives CDR1 LGHDT, CDR2 YNNKEL (reference sequence). The DNA of the CDR3 is TGTGCCAGCAGCCGAGACGATACTAGGGGTGGTTCACCCCTCCACTTT. Translation gives CASSRDDTRGGSPLHF.

This clonotype showed up many times. V and J are TRBV3-1 and TRBJ1-5; D not resolved. Germline-derived CDR1 and CDR2 are LGHDT and YNNKEL (reference sequence). V was pared by 2 bases and J by 9 bases, with 8 bases between. This CDR3 spans 12 amino acids. The CDR3 bases are TGTGCCAGCAGCCAAAGTACGTGGCCCCAGCATTTT. This gives the protein CASSQSTWPQHF. The full variable domain, its missing parts supplied by reference TRBV3-1 and TRBJ1-5, is DTAVSQTPKYLVTQMGNDKSIKCEQNLGHDTMYWYKQDSKKFLKIMFSYNNKELIINETVPNRFSPKSPDKAHLNLHINSLELGDSAVYFCASSQSTWPQHFGDGTRLSIL.

There are a few counts of this clonotype. V and J are TRBV25-1 and TRBJ2-3; 7 bases line up with TRBD2. Germline V lookup: CDR1 MGHDK, CDR2 SYGVNS. There are 14 residues in the CDR3. V lost 7 bases and J lost 2; bases outside the gene matches: 6. The CDR3 is CASIIGGNTDTQYF. CDR3 nucleotide sequence: TGTGCCAGCATAATCGGGGGGAACACAGATACGCAGTATTTT.